The present T cell receptor (beta chain) was sequenced within a study of identical twins listed by TCRdb under 2016. About the full investigation: To test whether fetal clonotypes persist, the study used deep sequencing on TCR alpha and beta repertoires from monozygotic twins, unrelated adults of various ages, and cord blood. To rule out contamination, the twin experiments were replicated at different times with different library preparation protocols. What the authors observed across the whole study: Recombination models systematically underestimated out-of-frame TCR alpha sharing in monozygotic twins but agreed with sharing between unrelated individuals. Abundant cord blood beta clonotypes carried fewer insertions; young adult naive repertoires showed a weaker similar trend, while memory repertoires showed none. The excess sharing between twins in beta out-of-frame sequences was weaker because fewer shared sequences reduced the signal-to-noise ratio. Invariant T cells such as MAIT and iNKT could partly confound zero-insertion analyses, although diverse VJ usage argued against such confounding for most clonotypes. Because the same donors could not be followed over many years, the conclusions relied on cross-sectional statistical analysis. Out-of-frame TCR alpha sequences shared between twins showed an excess of low generation-probability sequences compared with coincidental sharing between unrelated individuals.

At least ten counts were recorded for this clonotype. The target of this receptor is not known. It has no much larger one-base neighbor in the sample; base qualities were not kept. All donors were healthy Caucasians. The study also sequenced three unrelated non-twin adults: a male aged 18 to 30, a male aged 50 to 60 and a female aged 50 to 60. Miltenyi CD45RO+ enrichment and human naive T-cell isolation kits were used to isolate memory (CD45RO+) and naive T cells from PBMC. The receptor library was made with 5' RACE. The instrument was an Illumina HiSeq 2000. A universal primer binding site was added through template switching, and the final cDNA carried a unique molecular identifier so that TCR cDNA molecules could be counted accurately. Specific primers in the conserved constant-segment region were used to synthesize first-strand cDNA for the TCR alpha and beta chains. To control for contamination, every cDNA library carried two barcodes: a SMART-Mk sample barcode plus Illumina barcodes. TruSeq adapter sequences and Illumina sample barcodes were added in two successive PCR steps. The TCR alpha and beta cDNA libraries were sequenced on the Illumina HiSeq platform using custom primers. For the original study's pipeline: Unique molecular identifiers were extracted from raw reads with MiGEC, and CDR3 positions were determined with MiXCR. For each individual, recombination models were inferred using an EM algorithm with the repgenHMM and IGoR tools. The analysis of shared clonotypes was done with the tcR package in R, with sharing normalized by the product of cloneset sizes. To study raw recombination without the effects of thymic and clonal selection, out-of-frame nonproductive sequences were analyzed. TCRdb ran its own pipeline on the public reads, namely fastp trimming at Q25 and MiXCR clone calling, and kept in-frame beta chains. Duplicate CDR3 protein sequences are folded into a single record with the most common DNA and genes. The V and J calls follow TCRdb's processing rather than the paper's. The sample records hundreds of thousands of distinct CDR3 sequences, 5.5% to 6.5% of which are singletons. The ten top clones hold roughly 1.6% of the sample.

The V and J ends are trimmed by 2 bases and 0 bases, leaving 14 bases between them. The germline V gene encodes CDR1 MGHRA and CDR2 YSYEKL. The cysteine opens and the phenylalanine closes a CDR3 of 17 amino acids. The retained sequence is limited to the CDR3, 51 bases, with the frame set at the first base. This receptor chain uses TRBV4-1 and TRBJ2-1, with TRBD2 tentatively as D gene (5 bases match). The sequencing input was naive T cells sorted from blood. The cell subset or site label for this specimen denotes: cells isolated with a human naive T-cell isolation kit. The clonotype originates from a man aged 18 to 29 in good health. The nucleotide sequence reads as follows: TGCGCCAGCAGCCAACCGTTAGAACGGGGCTCCTACAATGAGCAGTTCTTC. This codes for CASSQPLERGSYNEQFF.